This T cell receptor beta chain was documented in a study of shared clonotypes between healthy human individuals. In the study overall: Two women and a few men aged 18 to 49 served as donors. Study outcomes and limitations: Rarefaction analysis demonstrated incomplete sorted-subset sequencing notwithstanding large depth. Non-shared clonotypes displayed generation probabilities falling below those of clonotypes present in all four donors.

Measured with immunoSEQ multiplex PCR; TCRdb has only the in-frame clones, and not every one. The table includes about 680,000 clones, about 92% detected once. Only CD45RO-negative cells positively selected for CCR7 counted as naive CD8 cells, so terminally differentiated effector memory CD45RA+ cells were excluded. The donors were all Caucasian adults (living in Nashville, Tennessee). Concerning this clone: What it binds is unknown.

Germline CDR1 LNHDA, CDR2 SQIVND (reference sequence). CDR3 length equals 15 residues. Trimming cost V 3 bases and J 6 bases; bases outside gene matches: 9. The TCR was taken from a man aged 25-45 years in good health. V is TRBV19 and J is TRBJ2-7; 9 bases are a match to TRBD2. The sequenced sample consisted of naive CD8+ T cells sorted from blood. CDR3 loop: CASSILGLAGSEQYF. The CDR3 DNA reads as TGTGCCAGTAGTATCCTCGGTCTAGCGGGATCCGAGCAGTACTTC.